The 31 T cell receptor beta chains below all came from one sample that was sequenced in a study of blood T cell repertoires in COVID-19. The method was immunoSEQ multiplex PCR; TCRdb's version includes in-frame clones alone and lacks a portion of them. The sample has roughly 260,000 clones, around 87% seen once; the top ten hold 2.3%. The sample was peripheral blood. These receptors all come from a woman between 45 and 65 years old with acute or convalescent COVID-19.

The chain combines TRBV27 with TRBJ2-1; TRBD2 agrees at 8 bases. This CDR3 has 14 residues. After removal of 8 bases from V and 2 bases from J, the junction contained 5 bases not matched to a gene. CDR1 is MNHEY, CDR2 SMNVEV, per germline (reference sequence). CDR3 residues: CASVGLAPYNEQFF. The CDR3 nucleotides are TGTGCCAGCGTCGGACTAGCACCCTACAATGAGCAGTTCTTC.

The chain has TRBV9 and TRBJ2-1; 8 bases fit TRBD1. This CDR3 is built from 15 residues. Germline V gives CDR1 SGDLS, CDR2 YYNGEE. Trimming took 7 bases from V and 4 from J; bases not matched to a gene: 10. The CDR3: CASHKGGQGYNEQFF. The CDR3 DNA reads TGTGCCAGCCATAAGGGAGGACAGGGATACAATGAGCAGTTCTTC.

This clone was detected once. A read error may produce the germline difference seen at one junction end. This chain uses TRBV7-2 with TRBJ1-5; D gene ambiguous. The CDR3 is 13 amino acids. Per germline, CDR1 SGHTA and CDR2 FQGNSA. The CDR3 nucleotides are TGTGCCACCAGCCTATCCCGCCTGCAGCCCCAGCATTTT. Translating gives CATSLSRLQPQHF.

The J gene is TRBJ1-1, the V gene TRBV7-3; TRBD1 matches 7 bases. Germline V gene sequence: CDR1 SGHTA, CDR2 FQGTGA. This CDR3 comprises 14 residues. V was clipped by 8 bases and J by 1 base; unmatched bases: 7. The CDR3 nucleotides read TGTGCCAGCCAAAAGGGGACAGCGAACACTGAAGCTTTCTTT. This translates into CASQKGTANTEAFF.

Only a few counts were recorded for this clone. The chain has TRBV3-1 (or the pseudogene TRBV3-2) and TRBJ1-4, with 7 bases fitting TRBD1. Germline V gene data show CDR1 as LGHDT and CDR2 as YNNKEL (reference sequence). The CDR3 covers 15 residues. J lost 10 bases, V lost 3 bases, and 11 bases had no gene match. The CDR3 nucleotides are TGTGCCAGCAGCCAGGCGACAGGGCCCTGGGGAAAACTGTTTTTT. Translated, it gives CASSQATGPWGKLFF.

This clone was counted a single time. This chain uses TRBV5-4 with TRBJ2-3; no firm D call. V dropped 0 bases and J dropped 3 bases, with 8 bases sitting between them. From germline, CDR1 is SGHNT and CDR2 YYREEE (reference sequence). The CDR3 extends over 14 amino acids. This CDR3 is CASSLEALTDTQYF. CDR3 DNA sequence: TGTGCCAGCAGCTTGGAAGCCCTTACAGATACGCAGTATTTT. Full variable domain (rest looked up from reference TRBV5-4 and TRBJ2-3): ETGVTQSPTHLIKTRGQQVTLRCSSQSGHNTVSWYQQALGQGPQFIFQYYREEENGRGNFPPRFSGLQFPNYSSELNVNALELDDSALYLCASSLEALTDTQYFGPGTRLTVL.

The chain recombines TRBV19 with TRBJ1-5, with D perhaps TRBD1 (5 bases). Trimming removed 5 bases at V and 4 bases at J, with 12 bases between. This CDR3 spans 14 amino acids. Germline V gene lookup returns CDR1 LNHDA and CDR2 SQIVND (reference sequence). The DNA of the CDR3 is TGTGCCAGTAGTCTACGGGGGAGGAATCAGCCCCAGCATTTT. It translates to CASSLRGRNQPQHF.

The V and J genes are TRBV6-5 and TRBJ2-7; TRBD2 agrees at 8 bases. Germline CDR1 and CDR2: MNHEY and SVGAGI. J gave up 1 base and V 8 bases, and 4 bases lay outside the gene matches. The CDR3 is made up of 13 amino acids. CDR3 region: CASHPGGSYEQYF. The CDR3 DNA is TGTGCCAGCCATCCGGGAGGGTCCTACGAGCAGTACTTC.

J is TRBJ1-5 and V is TRBV7-9, with D possibly TRBD1 on 5 matching bases. Deletions cut 6 bases from V and 3 bases from J, with 9 bases between. Germline-derived CDR1 and CDR2 are SEHNR and FQNEAQ (reference sequence). CDR3 length: 13 amino acids. CDR3 amino acids: CASSDRINQPQHF. In nucleotides, the CDR3 is TGTGCCAGCAGTGACAGAATCAATCAGCCCCAGCATTTT.

The chain combines TRBV6-5 with TRBJ1-2; D perhaps matches TRBD1 (6 bases). The CDR3 sequence is 14 residues long. Germline loops: CDR1 MNHEY, CDR2 SVGAGI. Trimming took off 2 bases at V and 2 bases at J, with 9 bases between the two ends. The CDR3 region is CASSYLDRNYGYTF. CDR3 in DNA: TGTGCCAGCAGTTACCTAGACAGGAACTATGGCTACACCTTC.

The chain employs TRBV5-1 and TRBJ1-1; D might be TRBD1 (6 bases). CDR3 length: 17 amino acids. Per the germline V gene, CDR1 is SGHRS and CDR2 is YFSETQ. The germline V and J ends were trimmed by 3 bases and 2 bases, with 20 bases remaining between them. CDR3 region: CASSSAYRAKINTEAFF. The DNA for the CDR3 is TGCGCCAGCAGCTCCGCTTACAGGGCAAAGATAAACACTGAAGCTTTCTTT. Full variable domain (rest looked up from reference TRBV5-1 and TRBJ1-1): KAGVTQTPRYLIKTRGQQVTLSCSPISGHRSVSWYQQTPGQGLQFLFEYFSETQRNKGNFPGRFSGRQFSNSRSEMNVSTLELGDSALYLCASSSAYRAKINTEAFFGQGTRLTVV.

V is TRBV5-4 and J is TRBJ2-3, with 7 bases that match TRBD2. This CDR3 region has 14 residues. Trimming cost V 3 bases and J 7 bases; bases outside gene matches: 8. Germline V lookup: CDR1 SGHNT, CDR2 YYREEE (reference sequence). CDR3 sequence: CASSWGSGTNTQYF. The CDR3 DNA is TGTGCCAGCAGCTGGGGCAGCGGGACTAATACGCAGTATTTT.

This rearrangement joins TRBV6-2 or TRBV6-3 to TRBJ2-5, with 13 bases identical to TRBD2. CDR1 and CDR2 from the germline V gene are MNHEY and SVGEGT. The CDR3 consists of 17 residues. The V and J ends lost 2 bases and 1 base, in that order; junction bases with no gene match: 4. In DNA, the CDR3 is TGTGCCAGCAGTTACGGGACTAGCGGGATGAGCCAAGAGACCCAGTACTTC. Translated: CASSYGTSGMSQETQYF.

CDR3 bases: TGTGCCAGTAGTATAGATGCGGGGGGGCTTCAAGAGACCCAGTACTTC. Translation gives CASSIDAGGLQETQYF. The chain joins TRBV19 to TRBJ2-5; 9 nucleotides match TRBD2. CDR3 length equals 16 residues. Germline lookup yields CDR1 LNHDA and CDR2 SQIVND (reference sequence). J lost 2 bases, V lost 0 bases, and 4 bases had no gene match. Supplemented by reference TRBV19 and TRBJ2-5, the full variable domain reads DGGITQSPKYLFRKEGQNVTLSCEQNLNHDAMYWYRQDPGQGLRLIYYSQIVNDFQKGDIAEGYSVSREKKESFPLTVTSAQKNPTAFYLCASSIDAGGLQETQYFGPGTRLLVL.

The chain links TRBV5-4 to TRBJ1-2, with D perhaps TRBD1 (5 bases). Germline V CDR1 and CDR2: SGHNT, YYREEE (reference sequence). V lost 4 bases and J 3 bases, leaving 13 bases between the germline ends. The CDR3 totals 14 residues. For the CDR3, the DNA is TGTGCCAGCAGCAACTTTGGGGCGGACTATGGCTACACCTTC. Its translation: CASSNFGADYGYTF.

The CDR3 loop is CASSLVAGVPTTGELFF. In DNA, the CDR3 is TGCGCCAGCAGCTTGGTAGCGGGAGTCCCTACCACCGGGGAGCTGTTTTTT. The chain combines TRBV5-1 with TRBJ2-2; 9 nucleotides match TRBD2. This CDR3 spans 17 amino acids. Trimming at V came to 0 bases and at J to 4 bases, leaving 7 bases not matched to a gene. The V gene's germline CDR1 is SGHRS and CDR2 YFSETQ.

This clone was picked up one time. The genes are TRBV19 and TRBJ1-2; D unclear. The CDR3 covers 16 residues. The germline V gene has CDR1 LNHDA and CDR2 SQIVND (reference sequence). V lost 7 bases and J lost 6, with 24 bases in between. The CDR3 bases are TGTGCCAGTACCCCGGGAGTAGGCAGAGGCCCCCATGGCTACACCTTC. Protein sequence: CASTPGVGRGPHGYTF.

CDR3 residues: CASSLGARDEQFF. CDR3 sequence (DNA): TGTGCCAGCAGCTTAGGCGCGAGGGATGAGCAGTTCTTC. The chain couples TRBV11-3 to TRBJ2-1, with D possibly being TRBD2 (5 bases). Trimming shortened V by 1 base and J by 8 bases, and 9 bases separated the two germline ends. The CDR3 spans 13 residues. Germline V CDR1 and CDR2: SGHNT, YENEEA.

This rearrangement joins TRBV6-5 to TRBJ2-4, with a weak D call TRBD2 (6 bases). Trimming left V 4 bases short and J 8 bases short, with 15 bases between. This CDR3 region has 14 residues. Germline assignment: CDR1 MNHEY and CDR2 SVGAGI. Written as DNA, the CDR3 is TGTGCCAGCAGTTGGGCGGGAAAGTGGGACATTCAGTACTTC. It specifies CASSWAGKWDIQYF.

The V and J genes are TRBV19 and TRBJ1-1; 8 bases are shared with TRBD1. V lost 6 bases and J lost 1; bases outside the gene matches: 13. The CDR3 consists of 17 residues. Germline CDR1 LNHDA, CDR2 SQIVND (reference sequence). The CDR3 region has the DNA TGTGCCAGTAGACCGGACAGGGCAGGCACCTGGAACACTGAAGCTTTCTTT. The encoded protein is CASRPDRAGTWNTEAFF.

The V call is TRBV3-1 (or the pseudogene TRBV3-2), the J call TRBJ1-1; no clear D gene. V lost 5 bases, J lost 3 bases, and 16 bases lay in between. CDR1 is LGHDT, CDR2 YNNKEL, per germline (reference sequence). CDR3 size: 15 residues. CDR3: CASSAPNREDTEAFF. CDR3 sequence (DNA): TGTGCCAGCAGCGCTCCCAATAGGGAGGACACTGAAGCTTTCTTT.

The CDR3 reads CASSPGGTGTIHEQFF. The CDR3 bases are TGTGCCAGCAGCCCGGGGGGCACCGGGACTATTCATGAGCAGTTCTTC. The rearrangement links TRBV11-3 to TRBJ2-1; D perhaps matches TRBD2 (7 bases). CDR3 length: 16 amino acids. Trimming took 5 bases from V and 8 from J, leaving 22 bases between them. Per the germline V gene, CDR1 is SGHNT and CDR2 is YENEEA.

The CDR3 nucleotides are TGTGCCAGCTCACCAACAGGGGGCGGCACTGAAGCTTTCTTT. It translates to CASSPTGGGTEAFF. The chain recombines TRBV18 with TRBJ1-1; the match to TRBD1 covers 9 bases. Germline values: CDR1 KGHSH, CDR2 LQKENI. The CDR3 runs 14 residues. J lost 4 bases, V lost 2 bases, and 2 bases had no gene match.

A few counts support this clone. V is TRBV27 and J is TRBJ2-7, with TRBD1 as a possible D gene (6 bases). CDR3 length: 13 amino acids. Germline V lookup: CDR1 MNHEY, CDR2 SMNVEV (reference sequence). V lost 6 bases and J 5 bases, leaving 14 bases between the germline ends. The CDR3 here is CASRDRWGHEQYF. The CDR3 DNA reads as TGTGCCAGCAGGGATAGGTGGGGGCACGAGCAGTACTTC.

This chain links TRBV30 with TRBJ1-5; 8 nucleotides align to TRBD1. In germline, CDR1 is GTSNPN, CDR2 SVGIG (reference sequence). J was trimmed by 7 bases and V by 5 bases; bases with no gene match: 4. This CDR3 comprises 12 residues. The CDR3 sequence is CAWGTGSQPQHF. CDR3 DNA: TGTGCCTGGGGGACAGGCAGCCAGCCCCAGCATTTT.

V usage is TRBV2 and J usage is TRBJ1-5; a weak D match, TRBD1 (6 bases). V dropped 1 base and J dropped 5 bases, with 9 bases sitting between them. Germline V gene sequence: CDR1 SNHLY, CDR2 FYNNEI. The CDR3 is 14 amino acids. The DNA for the CDR3 is TGTGCCAGCAGTGAAGAATCAGGGGATCAGCCCCAGCATTTT. The encoded protein is CASSEESGDQPQHF.

V and J are TRBV12-3 or TRBV12-4 and TRBJ1-1, with 7 nucleotides matching TRBD1. V gave up 3 bases and J gave up 4 bases; unmatched junction bases: 2. This CDR3 has 13 amino acids. CDR3 amino acids: CASSLAGGTEAFF. In nucleotides, the CDR3 is TGTGCCAGCAGTTTGGCAGGGGGCACTGAAGCTTTCTTT.

The chain is built from TRBV19 and TRBJ1-5; 8 bases agree with TRBD1. This CDR3 spans 15 amino acids. J was trimmed by 5 bases and V by 1 base; bases with no gene match: 4. Germline-derived CDR1 and CDR2 are LNHDA and SQIVND (reference sequence). The CDR3 DNA reads as TGTGCCAGTAGTATAGGGGCAGGGGGCGATCAGCCCCAGCATTTT. This encodes CASSIGAGGDQPQHF. The whole variable domain, filled in from reference TRBV19 and TRBJ1-5, reads DGGITQSPKYLFRKEGQNVTLSCEQNLNHDAMYWYRQDPGQGLRLIYYSQIVNDFQKGDIAEGYSVSREKKESFPLTVTSAQKNPTAFYLCASSIGAGGDQPQHFGDGTRLSIL.

The CDR3 reads CASSGTALTGELFF. CDR3 coding DNA: TGTGCCAGCAGCGGGACAGCACTCACCGGGGAGCTGTTTTTT. The V call is TRBV9, the J call TRBJ2-2, with a possible D match to TRBD1 (6 bases). Germline CDR1 is SGDLS and CDR2 is YYNGEE. The V end lost 3 bases, the J end lost 4 bases, and 10 bases lay between the germline ends. The CDR3 consists of 14 residues.

The gene calls are TRBV18 and TRBJ2-1, with TRBD2 as a possible D gene (5 bases). CDR1 is KGHSH, CDR2 LQKENI, per germline. Trimming left V 6 bases short and J 6 bases short, with 21 bases between. This CDR3 region has 16 residues. In nucleotides, the CDR3 is TGTGCCAGCTCTTACCTTGCTGGACCTGGGAGCAATGAGCAGTTCTTC. Amino acid sequence: CASSYLAGPGSNEQFF.

The V gene is TRBV7-2, the J gene TRBJ2-2, with TRBD1 matching over 8 bases. Germline V gives CDR1 SGHTA, CDR2 FQGNSA. After removal of 5 bases from V and 4 bases from J, the junction contained 9 bases not matched to a gene. This CDR3 is 16 amino acids long. Here the CDR3 reads CASSPLDRDTTGELFF. In DNA form, the CDR3 reads TGTGCCAGCAGCCCTTTGGACAGGGATACCACCGGGGAGCTGTTTTTT. Full variable domain (remainder filled in from reference TRBV7-2 and TRBJ2-2): GAGVSQSPSNKVTEKGKDVELRCDPISGHTALYWYRQSLGQGLEFLIYFQGNSAPDKSGLPSDRFSAERTGGSVSTLTIQRTQQEDSAVYLCASSPLDRDTTGELFFGEGSRLTVL.